A selection of T cell receptor beta chains follows, all from one sample in a study of T-cell memory formation after mild COVID-19. TCRdb re-analysed the 5' RACE reads in MiXCR, keeping a single row per CDR3 protein. The repertoire holds roughly 400,000 distinct CDR3 sequences, with approximately 15% as singletons. The sequencing sample was made of PBMCs or a T cell subset sorted from them (not recorded which). The source of these receptors is a young man who had mild COVID-19 (a few samples of this study predate the infection). Cell type and time point are not known. Each CDR3 is given with its conserved first and last residue. Fields, in order: J gene, V gene, clone size, CDR3 length, D gene, CDR3 protein, CDR3 DNA. The D gene is left open where the match is weak. Size is omitted from some rows. Given values are once, few, many or a class for expanded clones.

TRBJ2-5	TRBV7-9	NA	15	NA	CASSWGDGFQETQYF	TGTGCCAGCAGCTGGGGGGACGGATTTCAAGAGACCCAGTACTTC
TRBJ2-2	TRBV7-7	many	15	NA	CASSLLATNTGELFF	TGTGCTAGCAGCTTATTGGCGACGAACACCGGGGAGCTGTTTTTT
TRBJ1-3	TRBV6-1	NA	15	NA	CASSERGSPGNTIYF	TGTGCCAGCAGTGAAAGGGGCTCACCAGGAAACACCATATATTTT
TRBJ1-5	TRBV27	few	15	NA	CASSLSPGGSQPQHF	TGTGCCAGCAGTTTATCCCCAGGCGGGAGTCAGCCCCAGCATTTT
TRBJ2-5	TRBV7-3	NA	13	TRBD2	CASSPAGGETQYF	TGTGCCAGCAGTCCGGCGGGGGGAGAGACCCAGTACTTC
TRBJ1-6	TRBV4-1	NA	16	TRBD1	CASSPRGTVNNSPLHF	TGCGCCAGCAGCCCCAGGGGGACAGTAAATAATTCACCCCTCCACTTT
TRBJ2-1	TRBV7-9	NA	18	TRBD2	CASSFGVIGGSSYNEQFF	TGTGCCAGCAGCTTCGGGGTTATCGGCGGGAGCTCCTACAATGAGCAGTTCTTC
TRBJ2-3	TRBV4-1	few	16	NA	CASSHQDLVSYDTQYF	TGCGCCAGCAGCCACCAGGACTTAGTTTCTTATGATACGCAGTATTTT
TRBJ2-3	TRBV28	few	13	NA	CASSRDTGYTQYF	TGTGCCAGCAGTCGCGACACAGGGTATACGCAGTATTTT
TRBJ1-5	TRBV11-2	few	16	NA	CASSPGRGQTNQPQHF	TGTGCCAGCAGCCCAGGGCGGGGGCAAACAAATCAGCCCCAGCATTTT
TRBJ2-7	TRBV7-9	NA	15	NA	CASRRGSQGPYEQYF	TGTGCCAGCAGACGAGGGTCACAGGGTCCCTACGAGCAGTACTTC
TRBJ2-5	TRBV19	few	15	NA	CASSPTQFGIGTQYF	TGTGCCAGTAGTCCCACCCAATTCGGGATAGGGACCCAGTACTTC
TRBJ2-1	TRBV7-2	few	15	TRBD2	CASSLMAGAYNEQFF	TGTGCCAGCAGCTTAATGGCGGGGGCCTACAATGAGCAGTTCTTC
TRBJ2-4	TRBV5-5	few	17	TRBD2	CASSLPPGGGMGNIQYF	TGTGCCAGCAGCCTACCCCCGGGGGGAGGGATGGGAAACATTCAGTACTTC
TRBJ2-5	TRBV7-2	few	15	NA	CASSFDRGRAETQYF	TGTGCCAGCAGCTTCGACCGAGGAAGGGCCGAGACCCAGTACTTC
TRBJ2-3	TRBV12-3/TRBV12-4	many	11	NA	CASSKTDTQYF	TGTGCCAGCAGCAAGACAGATACGCAGTATTTT
TRBJ1-2	TRBV27	few	15	NA	CASRPHSGDLHGYTF	TGTGCCAGCAGGCCCCACTCAGGGGACCTTCATGGCTACACCTTC
TRBJ1-2	TRBV7-2	many	13	NA	CASSLRRDYGYTF	TGTGCCAGCAGTTTAAGACGGGACTATGGCTACACCTTC
TRBJ2-3	TRBV5-1	few	14	NA	CASSLLVGTDTQYF	TGCGCCAGCAGCTTGCTGGTGGGCACAGATACGCAGTATTTT
TRBJ1-1	TRBV12-3/TRBV12-4	few	17	NA	CASSLAGWGVVETEAFF	TGTGCCAGCAGCCTCGCGGGCTGGGGAGTTGTGGAAACTGAAGCTTTCTTT
TRBJ2-7	TRBV7-2	few	15	NA	CASSTATGDSYEQYF	TGTGCCAGCAGCACCGCGACAGGAGATTCCTACGAGCAGTACTTC
TRBJ1-1	TRBV7-3	few	13	NA	CASSSELNTEAFF	TGTGCCAGCAGCTCCGAGTTGAACACTGAAGCTTTCTTT
TRBJ2-1	TRBV11-1	few	17	NA	CASSQNPTDAGYNEQFF	TGTGCCAGCAGCCAGAATCCGACTGACGCCGGGTACAATGAGCAGTTCTTC
TRBJ2-1	TRBV7-2	NA	13	NA	CASSLVGGRGGFF	TGTGCCAGCAGCTTAGTCGGGGGAAGAGGAGGGTTCTTC
TRBJ2-5	TRBV5-1	few	12	NA	CASRMPGETQYF	TGCGCCAGCAGAATGCCTGGGGAGACCCAGTACTTC
TRBJ2-1	TRBV2	few	16	NA	CASSGRSRLNHNEQFF	TGTGCCAGCAGTGGTCGCAGCCGTCTAAATCACAATGAGCAGTTCTTC
TRBJ2-2	TRBV12-3/TRBV12-4	NA	15	NA	CASSGPGTFTGELFF	TGTGCCAGCAGCGGCCCCGGGACTTTCACCGGGGAGCTGTTTTTT
TRBJ2-3	TRBV12-3/TRBV12-4	NA	15	NA	CASSTRTASTDTQYF	TGTGCCAGCAGTACCCGGACAGCGAGCACAGATACGCAGTATTTT
TRBJ2-3	TRBV7-9	few	13	NA	CASSFAAVDTQYF	TGTGCCAGCAGCTTCGCAGCTGTAGATACGCAGTATTTT
TRBJ1-1	TRBV3-1	NA	20	NA	CASSQDLLDKGIGGNTEAFF	TGTGCCAGCAGCCAAGATTTACTGGACAAAGGGATAGGAGGGAACACTGAAGCTTTCTTT
TRBJ2-1	TRBV12-3/TRBV12-4	NA	15	TRBD2	CASSFGGGAANEQFF	TGTGCCAGCAGTTTCGGCGGGGGGGCGGCCAATGAGCAGTTCTTC
TRBJ2-3	TRBV6-2/TRBV6-3	few	18	TRBD1	CASSYEPGQGASTDTQYF	TGTGCCAGCAGTTACGAACCGGGACAGGGGGCCTCCACAGATACGCAGTATTTT
TRBJ2-1	TRBV5-1	NA	18	NA	CASSLITGAPDSYNEQFF	TGCGCCAGCAGCTTGATTACGGGGGCTCCCGACTCCTACAATGAGCAGTTCTTC
TRBJ1-5	TRBV5-1	few	16	NA	CASSLEGEGPNQPQHF	TGCGCCAGCAGCCTCGAAGGGGAGGGGCCCAATCAGCCCCAGCATTTT
TRBJ1-5	TRBV24-1	NA	15	TRBD1	CATSAQGQGRQPQHF	TGTGCCACCAGTGCCCAAGGACAGGGGCGGCAGCCCCAGCATTTT
TRBJ2-1	TRBV27	few	15	TRBD1	CASSLSQGVDNEQFF	TGTGCCAGCAGTTTATCTCAGGGGGTGGACAATGAGCAGTTCTTC
TRBJ2-5	TRBV6-5	NA	21	TRBD2	CASSYRYKGLAGNAIQETQYF	TGTGCCAGCAGTTACCGTTACAAGGGACTAGCGGGGAACGCCATCCAAGAGACCCAGTACTTC
TRBJ1-3	TRBV4-3	NA	17	NA	CASSQDWGSFSGNTIYF	TGCGCCAGCAGCCAAGACTGGGGTTCTTTCTCTGGAAACACCATATATTTT
TRBJ2-5	TRBV4-1	many	15	NA	CASSQALVGGETQYF	TGCGCCAGCAGCCAAGCATTGGTAGGGGGTGAGACCCAGTACTTC
TRBJ1-5	TRBV28	NA	14	NA	CASSLRGRNQPQHF	TGTGCCAGCAGTTTAAGGGGAAGAAATCAGCCCCAGCATTTT